Sequencing of this TCR beta chain was carried out in a study of blood T cell repertoires in COVID-19. Study overall: From the United States, Italy and Spain came samples of acute and convalescent COVID-19. PBMCs, B-cell-depleted T cells, or T cells were the source of the cDNA or gDNA that made up the material.

Methods used by the authors: Researchers report that nucleated cell counts were estimated from reference gene primer amplification. The data were produced by immunoSEQ multiplex PCR, yet TCRdb's version contains in-frame clones alone and is incomplete. D and trimming were read from the DNA, whereas the V and J calls and clone size are those reported in that table. The sample has about 240,000 clones; approximately 78% are singletons. CDR1 SGHTA and CDR2 FQGNSA come from the germline V gene. The length of the CDR3 is 15 residues. V was clipped by 1 base and J by 3 bases; unmatched bases: 2. Specimen: peripheral blood. The chain recombines TRBV7-2 with TRBJ2-7; TRBD2 matches 11 bases. The source is a woman aged 55-69 years with active or convalescent COVID-19. CDR3 in DNA: TGTGCCAGCAGCTTAGGACTAGCGGGGAGCTACGAGCAGTACTTC. It codes for CASSLGLAGSYEQYF.